Each of the 8 T cell receptor beta chains below was sequenced from the same sample in a study of T cells after yellow fever vaccination. TCRdb re-called the 5' RACE reads through MiXCR, storing one row per CDR3 protein. Among 200,000 to 250,000 distinct CDR3 sequences, 6.9% were seen once, and the ten largest hold about 0.9%. The input for sequencing was CD4+ T cells sorted from PBMCs, taken 15 days after the yellow fever booster vaccination. These receptor sequences come from a young man who received the YFV17D yellow fever vaccine.

This clonotype was detected a few times. This chain joins TRBV19 and TRBJ2-1, with D unclear. Germline V gives CDR1 LNHDA, CDR2 SQIVND (reference sequence). The CDR3 covers 13 residues. V lost 0 bases, J lost 5 bases, and 5 bases lay in between. The CDR3 region has the DNA TGTGCCAGTAGTATAGACTGGAACAATGAGCAGTTCTTC. Translation: CASSIDWNNEQFF.

The V call is TRBV7-2, the J call TRBJ2-6; 10 bases are a match to TRBD1. The junction had 6 bases not matched to a gene; V was cut back by 5 bases and J by 8 bases. The CDR3 consists of 15 residues. CDR1 is SGHTA, CDR2 FQGNSA, per germline. CDR3: CASSPPTGGTNVLTF. The DNA for the CDR3 is TGTGCCAGCAGCCCTCCGACAGGGGGCACCAACGTCCTGACTTTC.

There are a few counts of this clonotype. This chain joins TRBV7-8 and TRBJ2-6; D remains unclear. V lost 4 bases, J lost 0 bases, and 10 bases lay in between. The CDR3 contains 16 residues. CDR1 SGHVS and CDR2 FQNEAQ come from the germline V gene. CDR3: CASSSRPNSGANVLTF. Written as DNA, the CDR3 is TGTGCCAGCAGCTCCCGACCGAACTCTGGGGCCAACGTCCTGACTTTC.

This clonotype has just one count. The gene calls are TRBV18 and TRBJ1-5; D is undetermined. This CDR3 region has 13 residues. The germline V gene encodes CDR1 KGHSH and CDR2 LQKENI. V lost 6 bases to trimming and J lost 11 bases, with 17 bases between them. The CDR3 region has the DNA TGTGCCAGCTCCTATTTCGAGGGTATGACCCAGCATTTT. The encoded protein is CASSYFEGMTQHF.

This clonotype was counted at least ten times. This chain joins TRBV7-2 and TRBJ2-5, with 9 bases identical to TRBD2. The CDR3 sequence is 16 residues long. After removal of 7 bases from V and 2 bases from J, the junction contained 11 bases not matched to a gene. From germline, CDR1 is SGHTA and CDR2 FQGNSA. The CDR3 DNA sequence: TGTGCCAGCATCAGAGAGTGGCGGGGGGGGCAAGAGACCCAGTACTTC. Its translation is CASIREWRGGQETQYF.

The chain couples TRBV10-3 to TRBJ2-3; 13 bases map to TRBD2. J gave up 3 bases and V 6 bases, and 6 bases lay outside the gene matches. Germline values: CDR1 ENHRY, CDR2 SYGVKD. The CDR3 loop spans 16 amino acids. Here the CDR3 DNA reads TGTGCCATCAGATTGGGACTAGCGGGAACTACAGATACGCAGTATTTT. It codes for CAIRLGLAGTTDTQYF.

This clonotype was recorded at least ten times. The chain combines TRBV7-8 with TRBJ2-5; no clear D. CDR1 is SGHVS, CDR2 FQNEAQ, per germline. The CDR3 is 15 amino acids. V shed 3 bases and J shed 4 bases, with 15 bases lying between them. CDR3 sequence (DNA): TGTGCCAGCAGCTTGGGCAGCGCAAAGGTAGAGACCCAGTACTTC. Amino acids: CASSLGSAKVETQYF.

This chain links TRBV7-8 with TRBJ2-3, with D possibly being TRBD2 (6 bases). Germline CDR1 SGHVS, CDR2 FQNEAQ. Trimming shortened V by 2 bases and J by 1 base, and 10 bases separated the two germline ends. CDR3 length equals 15 residues. CDR3 region: CASSLTGEGTDTQYF. CDR3 coding DNA: TGTGCCAGCAGCTTAACGGGAGAAGGCACAGATACGCAGTATTTT.